What follows are 22 T cell receptor beta chains derived from one specimen sequenced in a study of monozygotic twins with inflammatory bowel disease (dated by TCRdb to the late 2010s). Preparation of the library involved 5' RACE. TCRdb names Illumina HiSeq 2500 as the instrument used. TCRdb reprocessed the public reads and reports one entry per CDR3 protein sequence, without DNA. The sample's table covers approximately 380,000 distinct CDR3 sequences. The ten top clones hold roughly 2.6% of the sample. The sequenced sample consisted of blood. Receptor source: a human donor with ulcerative colitis or Crohn's disease, or a healthy co-twin of an affected twin (not recorded which).

The chain links TRBV6-2 or TRBV6-3 to TRBJ2-7; the TRBD1 assignment by TCRdb is unverifiable without DNA. This CDR3 has 14 residues. Germline loops: CDR1 MNHEY, CDR2 SVGEGT. CDR3 in amino acids: CASSPGHILREQYF.

This chain joins TRBV11-2 and TRBJ1-6. CDR3 length equals 14 residues. CDR1 is SGHAT and CDR2 is FQNNGV in the germline V gene. The CDR3 loop is CASSRVAYNSPLHF.

The CDR3 region is CATRLGGTNEQFF. The chain combines TRBV15 with TRBJ2-1; TCRdb's D gene call, TRBD1, goes unchecked for lack of DNA. Germline CDR1 and CDR2: LNHNV and YYDKDF (reference sequence). The length of the CDR3 is 13 residues.

The chain links TRBV20-1 to TRBJ2-5; TCRdb names TRBD2, which stays unverified in the absence of DNA. Germline-derived CDR1 and CDR2 are DFQATT and SNEGSKA (reference sequence). This CDR3 spans 19 amino acids. The chain's CDR3 is CSARVLSAEGSGQMGTQYF.

This sequence joins TRBV20-1 and TRBJ2-6; TCRdb proposes TRBD1, but this gene call is untestable without DNA. The CDR3 loop spans 17 amino acids. Germline assignment: CDR1 DFQATT and CDR2 SNEGSKA (reference sequence). The CDR3 sequence: CSASRRGLSSGANVLTF.

V usage is TRBV20-1 and J usage is TRBJ2-7. CDR3 length equals 15 residues. Looked up from germline, CDR1 is DFQATT and CDR2 is SNEGSKA (reference sequence). This CDR3 reads CSARDSGFSSYEQYF.

The V gene is TRBV24-1, the J gene TRBJ2-7; TCRdb gives TRBD1 as the D gene, but with no DNA this cannot be confirmed. Germline CDR1 KGHDR, CDR2 SFDVKD. CDR3 size: 15 residues. The CDR3 protein is CATSDLRRGRYEQYF.

This rearrangement joins TRBV6-2 or TRBV6-3 to TRBJ2-7. The CDR3 runs to 12 residues. Germline V gene data show CDR1 as MNHEY and CDR2 as SVGEGT. CDR3 residues: CASSYSPYEQYF.

CDR3 sequence: CSAKTGTRGFTDTQYF. This chain joins TRBV20-1 and TRBJ2-3; as DNA is missing, the TRBD2 call by TCRdb cannot be tested. Germline V gene lookup returns CDR1 DFQATT and CDR2 SNEGSKA (reference sequence). This CDR3 has 16 amino acids.

The gene calls are TRBV11-2 and TRBJ2-5; TCRdb designates TRBD2, a call that cannot be tested without DNA. Per germline, CDR1 SGHAT and CDR2 FQNNGV. The CDR3 spans 14 residues. The CDR3 reads CASSWGTSAETQYF.

The J gene is TRBJ2-1, the V gene TRBV6-1; TCRdb gives TRBD1 as the D gene, but with no DNA this cannot be confirmed. This CDR3 has 15 amino acids. Germline V CDR1 and CDR2: MNHNS, SASEGT. The CDR3: CASKGDTTTDGEQFF.

This sequence joins TRBV18 and TRBJ2-7; with no DNA, the TCRdb D assignment of TRBD1 cannot be verified. Germline V gene sequence: CDR1 KGHSH, CDR2 LQKENI. This CDR3 spans 15 amino acids. The CDR3 loop is CASSPRPDGAYEQYF.

The V and J genes are TRBV7-2 and TRBJ2-7; TCRdb calls TRBD2, which cannot be checked without DNA. The CDR3 runs 13 residues. Germline CDR1 reads SGHTA; CDR2 reads FQGNSA. CDR3 sequence reads: CASSGRTSGEQYF.

The V and J genes are TRBV18 and TRBJ2-3. This CDR3 region has 14 residues. CDR1 is KGHSH and CDR2 is LQKENI in the germline V gene. The CDR3: CASSPFTDPDTQYF.

The chain joins TRBV14 to TRBJ1-2; no DNA is available, so the TRBD1 call from TCRdb remains unchecked. There are 14 residues in the CDR3. Germline values: CDR1 SGHDN, CDR2 FVKESK. This chain's CDR3 is CASSEGGTNYGYTF.

The chain combines TRBV29-1 with TRBJ1-1; TCRdb reports TRBD1, a call that lacks DNA to check it against. Germline-derived CDR1 and CDR2 are SQVTM and ANQGSEA. The CDR3 contains 15 residues. This chain's CDR3 is CSVAGQGAWRTEAFF.

This chain connects TRBV4-3 to TRBJ2-7. Germline CDR1 and CDR2: LGHNA and YSLEER. CDR3 length: 14 residues. The CDR3 region is CASSQDLAGSEQYF.

This CDR3 is CASSQMVRNTEAFF. V and J are TRBV3-1 and TRBJ1-1. The CDR3 is 14 amino acids. The V gene's germline CDR1 is LGHDT and CDR2 YNNKEL (reference sequence).

The rearrangement uses TRBV12-3 or TRBV12-4 and TRBJ2-2; TCRdb lists TRBD2, though no DNA is available to test this call. The CDR3 sequence is 16 residues long. CDR3 protein: CASSLRQGRDTGELFF.

The chain is built from TRBV28 and TRBJ1-3; the TCRdb D gene call, TRBD1, has no DNA to confirm it. The CDR3 loop spans 16 amino acids. Per germline, CDR1 MDHEN and CDR2 SYDVKM. This chain's CDR3 is CASSLAGAVLGNTIYF.

This sequence joins TRBV12-3 or TRBV12-4 and TRBJ1-2; TCRdb returns TRBD1, unconfirmable since there is no DNA. The CDR3 is 16 residues long. The CDR3 reads CASSISGGISYYGYTF.

The V gene is TRBV19, the J gene TRBJ1-2; TCRdb indicates TRBD1, and absent DNA this call remains unverified. This CDR3 has 15 residues. Germline-derived CDR1 and CDR2 are LNHDA and SQIVND (reference sequence). The CDR3 loop reads CASRRTGTADYGYTF. The entire variable domain, with the rest obtained from reference TRBV19 and TRBJ1-2, is as follows: DGGITQSPKYLFRKEGQNVTLSCEQNLNHDAMYWYRQDPGQGLRLIYYSQIVNDFQKGDIAEGYSVSREKKESFPLTVTSAQKNPTAFYLCASRRTGTADYGYTFGSGTRLTVV.